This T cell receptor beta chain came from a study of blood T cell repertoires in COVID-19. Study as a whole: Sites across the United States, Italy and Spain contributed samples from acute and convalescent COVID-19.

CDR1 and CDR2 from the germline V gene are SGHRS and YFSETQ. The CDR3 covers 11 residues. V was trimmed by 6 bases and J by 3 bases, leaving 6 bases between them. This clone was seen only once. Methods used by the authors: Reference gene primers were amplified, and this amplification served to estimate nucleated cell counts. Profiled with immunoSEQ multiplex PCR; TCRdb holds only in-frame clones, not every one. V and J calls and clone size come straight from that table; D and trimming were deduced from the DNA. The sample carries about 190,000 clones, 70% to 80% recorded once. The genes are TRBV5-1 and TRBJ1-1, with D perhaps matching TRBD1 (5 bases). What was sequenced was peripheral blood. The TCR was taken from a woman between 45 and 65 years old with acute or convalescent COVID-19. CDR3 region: CASTGDTEAFF. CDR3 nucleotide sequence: TGCGCCAGCACGGGGGACACTGAAGCTTTCTTT.